Included here is one T cell receptor (beta chain) sequence, with context. Clones were read by immunoSEQ multiplex PCR, and TCRdb kept only the in-frame ones, dropping some. The sample consists of some 2.1 million clones, 90% to 95% of them appearing once. These data belong to a study of shared clonotypes between healthy human individuals. CDR3 length: 14 amino acids. The germline CDR1 and CDR2 sequences are SGHRS and YFSETQ. Trimming at V came to 0 bases and at J to 6 bases, leaving 3 bases not matched to a gene. Sequenced sample: naive CD4+ T cells sorted from blood. Sample subset: CD45RA+ positively selected. This sequence originates from a young man in good health. The chain is built from TRBV5-1 and TRBJ2-3, with 8 bases fitting TRBD1. The CDR3 sequence: CASSLAGGRDTQYF. The CDR3 coding sequence is TGCGCCAGCAGCTTGGCAGGGGGCAGGGATACGCAGTATTTT.